This TCR beta chain was found in a study of blood T cell repertoires in COVID-19 (dated by TCRdb to the early 2020s). Turning to the overall study: Samples from collaborators originated in the United States, Italy and Spain and spanned both the acute and convalescent phases of COVID-19. The material from the prospective study consisted of cDNA or gDNA derived from T cells, B-cell-depleted T cells, or PBMCs. Nearly every sample came with metadata listing a de-identified subject ID, COVID-19 status, age in years and sex. Samples were obtained from the ongoing ImmuneRACE study (first 160 participants) and from 1,254 subjects provided by 6 global collaborators. A freely available public database, intended as a resource for researchers studying the immune response to SARS-CoV-2, is where the repertoires were released. Subjects who had been exposed to COVID-19, were actively infected with it, or had recovered from it provided the deeply sampled blood TCRbeta repertoires that made up the dataset. Where available, HLA class I and class II types were taken from metadata supplied by the sample provider and were not determined by assay-based typing.

TCRbeta CDR3 regions were amplified from genomic DNA using the immunoSEQ Assay, a bias-controlled multiplex PCR. In the paper's pipeline: Nucleated cell counts per sample were estimated from amplification of reference gene primers within the assay. To quantify the absolute abundance of each unique TCRbeta CDR3 rearrangement, sequence reads were collapsed and filtered. Productive Simpson clonality was computed per sample as the square root of Simpson's diversity index over productive rearrangements. In its TCRdb copy, this immuneACCESS table keeps in-frame sequences only and misses some clones. Where compared with another copy, unresolved V genes explain less than half of these, and the others have no known cause. Clonal size and the V and J genes are those of that table, whereas D and trimming came from the DNA. The sample table shows about 68,000 clones, and around nine tenths are seen once. In total, the top ten clones hold less than 2.5% of the sample.

Per the germline V gene (reference sequence), SGHAT is the CDR1 and FQDESV is the CDR2. V has 5 bases trimmed and J has 7 bases trimmed; junction bases matching no gene number 8. The CDR3 starts with the cysteine, ends with the phenylalanine, and has 14 residues. Only the CDR3 DNA is retained, 42 bases long and in frame from the first base. Whole blood was collected in K2EDTA tubes by collaborating institutions according to the institutions' own protocols. For TCRbeta analysis, collaborators shipped samples in one of three forms: frozen whole blood, isolated PBMCs, or DNA extracted from either of those sample types. Overall results and qualifications from the work: The amount of clinical and demographic metadata varied by source and participant and was provided uncurated.

This clone was observed a single time. Its target antigen remains unknown. Base qualities are not provided; no much larger clone lies one nucleotide away. This sequence was found in a human donor in a cohort sampled during active COVID-19. The chain employs TRBV11-1 and TRBJ2-5, and 9 bases in between align with TRBD1. The source material was peripheral blood. The CDR3 region has the sequence CASSHSGQGTTQYF. The sequenced DNA: TGTGCCAGCAGCCACAGTGGACAGGGGACGACCCAGTACTTC.